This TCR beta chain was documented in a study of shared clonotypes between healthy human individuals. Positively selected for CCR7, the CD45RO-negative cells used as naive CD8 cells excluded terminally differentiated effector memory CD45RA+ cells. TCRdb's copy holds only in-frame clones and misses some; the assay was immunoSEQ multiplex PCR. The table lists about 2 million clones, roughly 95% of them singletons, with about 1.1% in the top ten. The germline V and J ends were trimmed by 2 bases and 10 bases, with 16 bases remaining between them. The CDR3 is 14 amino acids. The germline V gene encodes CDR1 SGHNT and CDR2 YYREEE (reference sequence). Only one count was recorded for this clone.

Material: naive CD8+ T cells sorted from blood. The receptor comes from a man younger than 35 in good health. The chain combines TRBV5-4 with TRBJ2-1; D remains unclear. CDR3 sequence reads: CASSFIGSHGEQFF. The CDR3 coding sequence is TGTGCCAGCAGCTTCATCGGATCCCATGGGGAGCAGTTCTTC. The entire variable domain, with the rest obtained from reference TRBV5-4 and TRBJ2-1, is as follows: ETGVTQSPTHLIKTRGQQVTLRCSSQSGHNTVSWYQQALGQGPQFIFQYYREEENGRGNFPPRFSGLQFPNYSSELNVNALELDDSALYLCASSFIGSHGEQFFGPGTRLTVL.